The 7 T cell receptor beta chains given below trace back to one sample, sequenced in a study of blood T cell repertoires in COVID-19. The protocol was immunoSEQ multiplex PCR, while the TCRdb copy is restricted to in-frame clones and leaves out a portion. The sample shows about 74,000 clones, about 80% of them seen only once. Source material: peripheral blood. The receptors were sampled from a man at least 80 years old with acute or convalescent COVID-19.

CDR3 in DNA: TGTGCCAGCAGCGTAGGAATAGAGGCAACTAATGAAAAACTGTTTTTT. Translation: CASSVGIEATNEKLFF. This chain connects TRBV9 to TRBJ1-4; D is unresolved. CDR1 is SGDLS, CDR2 YYNGEE, per germline. The CDR3 covers 16 residues. Trimming stripped 0 bases from V and 0 bases from J, with 9 bases between.

This clone was observed once. The same CDR3 arises from other DNA sequences in this sample as well. The genes are TRBV19 and TRBJ1-5; TRBD1 aligns across 9 bases. V lost 8 bases to trimming and J lost 3 bases; unmatched junction nucleotides: 2. The CDR3 contains 13 residues. Germline V CDR1 and CDR2: LNHDA, SQIVND (reference sequence). CDR3 in DNA: TGTGCCAGTCGGGACAGGGACAATCAGCCCCAGCATTTT. Protein: CASRDRDNQPQHF.

The CDR3 region is CATSGQAGGPWNTGELFF. CDR3 in DNA: TGTGCCACCAGCGGACAAGCGGGGGGCCCCTGGAACACCGGGGAGCTGTTTTTT. The J gene is TRBJ2-2, the V gene TRBV15; 9 bases agree with TRBD2. CDR3 size: 18 residues. The V segment lost 5 bases and the J segment 1 base; nucleotides outside the gene matches: 11. Germline-derived CDR1 and CDR2 are LNHNV and YYDKDF (reference sequence).

V is TRBV30 and J is TRBJ1-4; no clear D. Per germline, CDR1 GTSNPN and CDR2 SVGIG (reference sequence). V shed 4 bases and J shed 2 bases, with 8 bases lying between them. This CDR3 region has 13 residues. The CDR3 nucleotides read TGTGCCTGGACCCGGGTTACTAATGAAAAACTGTTTTTT. Translating gives CAWTRVTNEKLFF.

This chain links TRBV6-5 with TRBJ1-1, with D possibly matching TRBD1 (6 bases). The germline V gene has CDR1 MNHEY and CDR2 SVGAGI. This CDR3 spans 13 amino acids. Deletions cut 7 bases from V and 4 bases from J, with 13 bases between. CDR3 protein: CASNIQGSTEAFF. CDR3 bases: TGTGCCAGCAACATACAGGGCAGCACTGAAGCTTTCTTT.

This clone has a handful of counts. This chain uses TRBV27 with TRBJ1-1, with 7 bases that match TRBD1. The CDR3 contains 14 residues. After removal of 6 bases from V and 5 bases from J, the junction contained 9 bases not matched to a gene. Per the germline V gene, CDR1 is MNHEY and CDR2 is SMNVEV (reference sequence). CDR3 nucleotide sequence: TGTGCCAGCAGGCCGGACAGGCTGGGGACTGAAGCTTTCTTT. It yields the protein CASRPDRLGTEAFF.

The gene calls are TRBV6-5 and TRBJ2-4, with D unresolved. V lost 0 bases, J lost 5 bases, and 8 bases lay in between. The CDR3 spans 14 residues. The germline gives CDR1 MNHEY, CDR2 SVGAGI. CDR3 region: CASSYSYQENIQYF. CDR3 sequence (DNA): TGTGCCAGCAGTTACTCCTACCAGGAAAACATTCAGTACTTC.